The text below deals with one T cell receptor (beta chain). Its antigen is undetermined. The V end lost 6 bases, the J end lost 2 bases, and 8 bases lay between the germline ends. There are 13 residues in the CDR3. Germline CDR1 is MNHNS and CDR2 is SASEGT. As to treatment: approximately 9-day PBMC culture with coronavirus spike peptide pools or control peptides (ViraFEST assay). First, ViraFEST expanded antigen-specific T cells with peptide pools, and next it sequenced the TCRs. Sequencing of DNA taken from cultured CD4+ T cells relied on the Oncomine TCR Beta short-read assay. Genomic DNA was isolated from CD4+ T cells that had been cultured. TCRdb re-analysed the PCR reads in MiXCR, keeping a single row per CDR3 protein. The sample records 15,000 to 20,000 distinct CDR3 sequences, 70% to 75% being singletons. The sample is drawn from a study of vaccination and CD4 T cells after COVID-19. Study as a whole: Investigators drew the post-COVID samples a median around 96 days after diagnosis, with a range of 35 to 161.

The sequence was collected from a human donor who had recovered from COVID-19. Sequenced sample: CD4+ T cells from blood, cultured in vitro. The chain couples TRBV6-1 to TRBJ1-5; D is uncertain. CDR3 region: CASSGSRNQPQHF. CDR3 nucleotide sequence: TGTGCCAGCAGCGGCTCCCGCAATCAGCCCCAGCATTTT.